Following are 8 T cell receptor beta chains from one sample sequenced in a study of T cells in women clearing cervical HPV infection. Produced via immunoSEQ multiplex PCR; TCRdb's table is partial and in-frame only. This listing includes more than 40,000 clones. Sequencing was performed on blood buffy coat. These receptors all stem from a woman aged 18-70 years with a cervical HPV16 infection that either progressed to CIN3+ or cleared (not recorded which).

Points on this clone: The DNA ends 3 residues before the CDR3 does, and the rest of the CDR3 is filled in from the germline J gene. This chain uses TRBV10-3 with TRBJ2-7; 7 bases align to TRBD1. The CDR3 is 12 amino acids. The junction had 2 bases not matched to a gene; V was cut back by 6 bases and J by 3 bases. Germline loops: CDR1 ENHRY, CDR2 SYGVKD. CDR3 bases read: TGTGCCATCAGAGGGGACAGCTACGAG. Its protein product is CAIRGDSYE. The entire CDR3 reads CAIRGDSYEQYF.

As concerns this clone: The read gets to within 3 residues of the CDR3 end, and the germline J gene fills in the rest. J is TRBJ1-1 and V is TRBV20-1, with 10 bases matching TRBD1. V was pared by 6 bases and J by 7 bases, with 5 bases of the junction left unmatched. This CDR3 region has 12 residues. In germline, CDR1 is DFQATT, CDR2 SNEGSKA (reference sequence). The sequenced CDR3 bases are TGCAGTGCCCAAGGACAGGGGGGTGAA. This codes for CSAQGQGGE. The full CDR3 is CSAQGQGGEAFF.

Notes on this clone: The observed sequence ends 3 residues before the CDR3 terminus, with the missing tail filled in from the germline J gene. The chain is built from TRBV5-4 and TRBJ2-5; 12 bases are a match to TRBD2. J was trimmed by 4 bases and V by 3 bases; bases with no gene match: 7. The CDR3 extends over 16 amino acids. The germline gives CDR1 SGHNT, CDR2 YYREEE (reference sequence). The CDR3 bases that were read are TGTGCCAGCAGCTCCTCGACTAGCGGGGGTCGAGAGACC. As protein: CASSSSTSGGRET. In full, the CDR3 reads CASSSSTSGGRETQYF.

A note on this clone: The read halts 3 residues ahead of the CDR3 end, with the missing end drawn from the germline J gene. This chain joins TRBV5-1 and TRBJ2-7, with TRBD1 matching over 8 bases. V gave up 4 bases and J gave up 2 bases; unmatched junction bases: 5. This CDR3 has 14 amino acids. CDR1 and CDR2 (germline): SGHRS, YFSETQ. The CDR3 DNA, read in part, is TGCGCCAGCAGCCCCCGGACAGGGACCTACGAG. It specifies CASSPRTGTYE. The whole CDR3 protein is CASSPRTGTYEQYF.

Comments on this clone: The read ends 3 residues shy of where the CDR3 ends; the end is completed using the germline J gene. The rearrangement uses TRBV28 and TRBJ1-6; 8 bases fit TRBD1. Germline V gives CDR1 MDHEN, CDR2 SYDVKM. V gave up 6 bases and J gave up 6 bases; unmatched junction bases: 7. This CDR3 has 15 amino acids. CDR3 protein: CASRFLDRANSPLHF. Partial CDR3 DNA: TGTGCCAGCAGGTTCCTGGACAGGGCTAATTCACCC.

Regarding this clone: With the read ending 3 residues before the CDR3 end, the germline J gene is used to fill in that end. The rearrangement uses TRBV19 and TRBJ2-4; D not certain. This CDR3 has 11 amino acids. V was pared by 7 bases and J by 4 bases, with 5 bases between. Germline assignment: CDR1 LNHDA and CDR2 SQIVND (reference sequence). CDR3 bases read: TGTGCCAGTATAGAGAAAAACATT. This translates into CASIEKNI. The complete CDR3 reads CASIEKNIQYF.

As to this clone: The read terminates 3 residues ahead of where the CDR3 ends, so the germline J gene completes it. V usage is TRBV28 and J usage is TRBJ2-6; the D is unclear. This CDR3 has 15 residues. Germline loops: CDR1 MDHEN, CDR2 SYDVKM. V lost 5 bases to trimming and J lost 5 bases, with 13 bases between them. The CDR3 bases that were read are TGTGCCAGCAGTCCTCCCCCTCCTTGGGCCAACGTC. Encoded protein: CASSPPPPWANV. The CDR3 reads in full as CASSPPPPWANVLTF. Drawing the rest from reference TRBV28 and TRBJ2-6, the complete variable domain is DVKVTQSSRYLVKRTGEKVFLECVQDMDHENMFWYRQDPGLGLRLIYFSYDVKMKEKGDIPEGYSVSREKKERFSLILESASTNQTSMYLCASSPPPPWANVLTFGAGSRLTVL.

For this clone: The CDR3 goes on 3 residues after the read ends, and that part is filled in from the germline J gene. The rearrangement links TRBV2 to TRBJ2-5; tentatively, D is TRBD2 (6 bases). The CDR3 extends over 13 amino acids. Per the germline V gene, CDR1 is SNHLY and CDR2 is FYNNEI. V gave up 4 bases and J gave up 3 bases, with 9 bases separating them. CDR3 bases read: TGTGCCAGCAGTGTCGGCGGGAAAGAGACC. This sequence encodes CASSVGGKET. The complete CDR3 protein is CASSVGGKETQYF.